What follows describes a single T cell receptor beta chain. The study recruited people aged about 18 to 95 years across 24 US areas. Cohorts were based on clinical histories the participants reported. The authors' processing: Reference gene primers were amplified, and this amplification served to estimate nucleated cell counts. Assay used: immunoSEQ multiplex PCR; TCRdb lists only in-frame clones, some missing. The DNA gave D and trimming, while V, J and clone size come from that table. This table holds about 300,000 clones, about 90% found once. These data come from a study of blood T cell repertoires in COVID-19. Between the trimmed V and J ends, which lost 8 bases and 3 bases, there was a span of 7 bases. CDR3 length: 11 residues. Germline values: CDR1 SGHAT, CDR2 FQNNGV.

The TCR sequence derives from a young woman with acute COVID-19. The sequencing sample was made of PBMCs or T cells enriched from blood (not recorded which). The rearrangement joins TRBV11-2 to TRBJ1-1; D is unclear. The DNA for the CDR3 is TGTGCCAGCCTAGAATACACTGAAGCTTTCTTT. This gives the protein CASLEYTEAFF.